This TCR beta chain emerged from a study of blood T cell repertoires in COVID-19. Sequencing was performed with immunoSEQ multiplex PCR; in TCRdb, only in-frame clones are kept and a portion is missing. This sample yields about 220,000 clones, of which about four fifths are seen a single time; approximately 4.9% belongs to the top ten. CDR3 size: 15 residues. The germline V gene encodes CDR1 SGHDT and CDR2 YYEEEE. The junction had 4 bases not matched to a gene; V was cut back by 3 bases and J by 2 bases. The rearrangement links TRBV5-6 to TRBJ1-2, with 10 bases matching TRBD1. This receptor was obtained from a woman in her 50s who had been exposed to COVID-19. Sequences were obtained from PBMCs or T cells enriched from blood (not recorded which). The CDR3 DNA sequence: TGTGCCAGCAGCTCTTCGGGACAGGGGAACTATGGCTACACCTTC. It codes for CASSSSGQGNYGYTF.